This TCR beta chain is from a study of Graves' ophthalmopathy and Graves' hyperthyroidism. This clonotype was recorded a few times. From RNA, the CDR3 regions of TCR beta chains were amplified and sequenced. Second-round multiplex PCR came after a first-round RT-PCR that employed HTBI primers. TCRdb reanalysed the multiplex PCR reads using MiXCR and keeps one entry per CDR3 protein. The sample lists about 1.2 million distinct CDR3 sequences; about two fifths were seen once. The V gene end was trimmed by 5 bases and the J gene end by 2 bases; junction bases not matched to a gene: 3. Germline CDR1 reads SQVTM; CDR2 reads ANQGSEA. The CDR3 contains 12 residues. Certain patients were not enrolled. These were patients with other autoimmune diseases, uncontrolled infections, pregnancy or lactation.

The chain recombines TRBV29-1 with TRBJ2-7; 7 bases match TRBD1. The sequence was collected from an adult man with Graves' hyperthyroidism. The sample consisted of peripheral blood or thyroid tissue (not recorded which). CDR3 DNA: TGCAGCGTTCGGACAGGCACCTACGAGCAGTACTTC. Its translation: CSVRTGTYEQYF.